This TCR beta chain was obtained from a study of T cell repertoires in cytomegalovirus infection. Study-wide context: Recently identified HLA-C-restricted CMV epitopes and well-studied HLA-B-restricted CMV epitopes were used by the study.

V dropped 5 bases and J dropped 3 bases, with 11 bases sitting between them. Germline V CDR1 and CDR2: MDHEN, SYDVKM. The CDR3 is 14 residues long. Each CDR3 protein is one row after TCRdb ran MiXCR on the reads. Found here are 700,000 to 950,000 distinct CDR3 sequences, about 33% of them singletons; the top ten hold 9.5% to 15%. In regard to this clonotype: Its specificity is unknown.

The clonotype originates from a human donor in good health (CMV status not recorded). Some clones in this sample may be carry-over from other donors' samples. The chain combines TRBV28 with TRBJ2-1; D perhaps matches TRBD1 (6 bases). The sample consisted of cultured CD8+ T cells from PBMCs, taken from culture after CMV antigen stimulation. CDR3 in DNA: TGTGCCAGCAGTACCGGGACACACTACAATGAGCAGTTCTTC. It translates to CASSTGTHYNEQFF.